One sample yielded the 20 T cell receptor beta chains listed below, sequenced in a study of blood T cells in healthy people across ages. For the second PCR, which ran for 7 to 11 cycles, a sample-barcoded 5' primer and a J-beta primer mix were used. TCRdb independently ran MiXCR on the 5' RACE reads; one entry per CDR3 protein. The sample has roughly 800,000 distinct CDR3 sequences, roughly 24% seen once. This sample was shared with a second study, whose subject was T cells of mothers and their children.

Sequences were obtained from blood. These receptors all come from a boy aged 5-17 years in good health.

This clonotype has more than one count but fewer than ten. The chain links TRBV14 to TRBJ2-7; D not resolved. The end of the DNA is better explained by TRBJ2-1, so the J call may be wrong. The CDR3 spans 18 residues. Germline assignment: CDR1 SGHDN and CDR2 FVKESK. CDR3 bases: TGTGCCAGCAGCAAAAGTTGGGGTTTAAGGGTGCGCTACAATGAGCAGTTCTTC. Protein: CASSKSWGLRVRYNEQFF.

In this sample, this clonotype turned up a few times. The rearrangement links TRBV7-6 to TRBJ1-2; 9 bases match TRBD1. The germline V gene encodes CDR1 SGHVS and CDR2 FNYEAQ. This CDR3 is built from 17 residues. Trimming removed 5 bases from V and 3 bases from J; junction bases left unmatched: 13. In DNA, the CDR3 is TGTGCCAGCAGCCGGGGACAGGGAAACCTCCTGTACTATGGCTACACCTTC. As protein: CASSRGQGNLLYYGYTF.

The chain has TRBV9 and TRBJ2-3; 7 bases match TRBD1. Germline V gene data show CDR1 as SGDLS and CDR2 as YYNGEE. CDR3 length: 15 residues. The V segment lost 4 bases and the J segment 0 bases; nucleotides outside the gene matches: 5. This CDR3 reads CASSTTGPSTDTQYF. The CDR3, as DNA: TGTGCCAGCAGCACGACAGGGCCTAGCACAGATACGCAGTATTTT.

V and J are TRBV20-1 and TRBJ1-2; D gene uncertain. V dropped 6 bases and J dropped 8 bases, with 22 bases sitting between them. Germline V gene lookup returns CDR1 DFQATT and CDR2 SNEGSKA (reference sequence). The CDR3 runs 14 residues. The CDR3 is CSAGFGGGSGGYTF. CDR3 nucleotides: TGCAGTGCCGGATTCGGTGGTGGATCGGGAGGCTACACCTTC.

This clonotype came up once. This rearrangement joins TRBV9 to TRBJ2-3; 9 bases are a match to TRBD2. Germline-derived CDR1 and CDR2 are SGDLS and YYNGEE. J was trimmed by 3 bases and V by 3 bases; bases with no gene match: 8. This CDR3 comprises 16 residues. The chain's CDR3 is CASSELAGERTDTQYF. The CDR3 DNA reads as TGTGCCAGCAGCGAGTTAGCGGGGGAGAGAACAGATACGCAGTATTTT.

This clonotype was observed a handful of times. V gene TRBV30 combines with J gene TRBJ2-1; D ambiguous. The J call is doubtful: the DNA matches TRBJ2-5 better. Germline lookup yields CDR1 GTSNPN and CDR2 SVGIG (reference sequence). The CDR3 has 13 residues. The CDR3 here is CAWSVSGLETQYF. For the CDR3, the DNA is TGTGCCTGGAGTGTATCCGGGCTGGAGACCCAGTACTTC.

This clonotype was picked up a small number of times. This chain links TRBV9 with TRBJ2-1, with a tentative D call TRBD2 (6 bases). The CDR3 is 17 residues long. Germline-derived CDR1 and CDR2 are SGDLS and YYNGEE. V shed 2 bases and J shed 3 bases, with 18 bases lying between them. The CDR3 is CASSVQGGQRNYNEQFF. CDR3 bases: TGTGCCAGCAGCGTGCAAGGAGGGCAGAGAAACTACAATGAGCAGTTCTTC.

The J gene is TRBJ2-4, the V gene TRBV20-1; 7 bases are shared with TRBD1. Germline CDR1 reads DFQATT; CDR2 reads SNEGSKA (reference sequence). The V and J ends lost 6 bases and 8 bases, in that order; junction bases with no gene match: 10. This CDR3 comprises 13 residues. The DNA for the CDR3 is TGCAGTGCCCAGACAGGGTCGGTGGACATTCAGTACTTC. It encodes CSAQTGSVDIQYF.

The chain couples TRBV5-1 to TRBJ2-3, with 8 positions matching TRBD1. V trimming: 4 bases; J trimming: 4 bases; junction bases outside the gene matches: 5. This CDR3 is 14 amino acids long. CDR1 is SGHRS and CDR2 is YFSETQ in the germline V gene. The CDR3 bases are TGCGCCAGCAGCCCCGGACAGGGTCCAGATACGCAGTATTTT. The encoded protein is CASSPGQGPDTQYF.

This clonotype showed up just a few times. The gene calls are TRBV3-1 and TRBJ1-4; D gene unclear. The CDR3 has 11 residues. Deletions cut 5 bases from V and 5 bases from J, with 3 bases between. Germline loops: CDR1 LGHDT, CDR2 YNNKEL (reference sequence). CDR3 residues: CASSGNEKLFF. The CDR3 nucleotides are TGTGCCAGCAGCGGAAATGAAAAACTGTTTTTT.

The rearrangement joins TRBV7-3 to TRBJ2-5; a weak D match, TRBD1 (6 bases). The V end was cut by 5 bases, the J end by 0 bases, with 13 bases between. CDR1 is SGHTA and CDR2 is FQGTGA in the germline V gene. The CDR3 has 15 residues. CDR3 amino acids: CASSPMGADQETQYF. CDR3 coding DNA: TGTGCCAGCAGCCCCATGGGGGCCGACCAAGAGACCCAGTACTTC.

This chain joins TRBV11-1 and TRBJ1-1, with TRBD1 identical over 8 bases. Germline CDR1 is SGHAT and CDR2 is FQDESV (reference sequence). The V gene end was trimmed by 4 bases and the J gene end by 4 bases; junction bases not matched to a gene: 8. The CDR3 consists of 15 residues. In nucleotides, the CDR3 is TGTGCCAGCAGCTCCTGGGGACAGGCGACCACTGAAGCTTTCTTT. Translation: CASSSWGQATTEAFF.

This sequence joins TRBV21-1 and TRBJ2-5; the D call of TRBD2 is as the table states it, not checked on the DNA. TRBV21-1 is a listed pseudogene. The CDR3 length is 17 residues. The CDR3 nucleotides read TGTGCCAGCAGCAAAGAGAGTCCTAGCGGGGGCCAAGAGACCCAGTACTTC. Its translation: CASSKESPSGGQETQYF.

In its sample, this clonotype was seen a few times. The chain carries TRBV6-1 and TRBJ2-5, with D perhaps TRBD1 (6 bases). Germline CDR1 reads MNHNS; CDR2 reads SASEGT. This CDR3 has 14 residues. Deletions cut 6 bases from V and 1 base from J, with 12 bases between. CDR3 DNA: TGTGCCAGCAGGAGGGACAACATCCAAGAGACCCAGTACTTC. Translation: CASRRDNIQETQYF.

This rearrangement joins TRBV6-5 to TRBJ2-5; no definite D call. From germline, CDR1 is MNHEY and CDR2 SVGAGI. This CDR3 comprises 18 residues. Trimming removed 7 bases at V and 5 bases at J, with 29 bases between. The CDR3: CASIIDTASRVARETQYF. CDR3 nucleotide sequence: TGTGCCAGCATTATTGATACCGCTAGTCGGGTTGCTCGGGAGACCCAGTACTTC.

The CDR3 protein is CSVEEGTAYNEQFF. In nucleotides, the CDR3 is TGCAGCGTTGAAGAGGGGACAGCCTACAATGAGCAGTTCTTC. The chain joins TRBV29-1 to TRBJ2-1, with 7 bases identical to TRBD1. After removal of 0 bases from V and 2 bases from J, the junction contained 1 base not matched to a gene. The CDR3 contains 14 residues. Germline V gives CDR1 SQVTM, CDR2 ANQGSEA.

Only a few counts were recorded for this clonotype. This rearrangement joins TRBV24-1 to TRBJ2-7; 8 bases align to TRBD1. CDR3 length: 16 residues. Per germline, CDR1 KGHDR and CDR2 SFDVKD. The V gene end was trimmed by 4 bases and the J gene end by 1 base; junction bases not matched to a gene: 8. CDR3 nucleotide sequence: TGTGCCACCAGTGACCCCGGGACAGGCAAGTCCTACGAGCAGTACTTC. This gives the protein CATSDPGTGKSYEQYF.

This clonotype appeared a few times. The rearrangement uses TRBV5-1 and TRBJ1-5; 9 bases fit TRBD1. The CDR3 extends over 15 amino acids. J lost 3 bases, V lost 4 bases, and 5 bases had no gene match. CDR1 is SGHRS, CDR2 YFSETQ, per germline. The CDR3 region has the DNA TGCGCCAGCAGCCCCGGGACAGGGTTCAATCAGCCCCAGCATTTT. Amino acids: CASSPGTGFNQPQHF.

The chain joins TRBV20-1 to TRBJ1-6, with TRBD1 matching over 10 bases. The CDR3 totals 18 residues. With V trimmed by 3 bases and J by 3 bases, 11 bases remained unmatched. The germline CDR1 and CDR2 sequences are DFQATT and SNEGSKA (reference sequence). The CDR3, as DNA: TGCAGTGCTAGTTCTAGGACAGGGGGAATTAACTATAATTCACCCCTCCACTTT. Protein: CSASSRTGGINYNSPLHF.

The DNA of the CDR3 is TGTGCCAGCAGCTCAGAGCGGATCACAGATACGCAGTATTTT. Protein product: CASSSERITDTQYF. The V call is TRBV11-2, the J call TRBJ2-3; D possibly corresponds to TRBD2 (5 bases). This CDR3 is built from 14 residues. With 4 bases removed from V and 2 bases from J, the gap between germline ends came to 10 bases. The V gene's germline CDR1 is SGHAT and CDR2 FQNNGV.